This entry lists 13 T cell receptor beta chains sequenced from one sample in a study of blood T cell repertoires in COVID-19. The table came from immunoSEQ multiplex PCR; TCRdb's copy has only in-frame clones and leaves some out. This sample has 13,000 to 15,000 clones, with over 80% found just once. Material for sequencing was peripheral blood. Receptors originate from a human donor in a cohort sampled during active COVID-19.

The chain is built from TRBV5-1 and TRBJ2-4; TRBD1 agrees at 10 bases. The length of the CDR3 is 15 residues. The germline V gene has CDR1 SGHRS and CDR2 YFSETQ. After removal of 4 bases from V and 4 bases from J, the junction contained 5 bases not matched to a gene. CDR3 loop: CASSPTGQGKNIQYF. CDR3 sequence (DNA): TGCGCCAGCAGCCCGACGGGACAGGGGAAAAACATTCAGTACTTC.

A single count supports this clone. The V call is TRBV13, the J call TRBJ2-2, with 7 positions matching TRBD1. The length of the CDR3 is 16 residues. V lost 2 bases and J lost 5; bases outside the gene matches: 8. Germline-derived CDR1 and CDR2 are PRHDT and FYEKMQ (reference sequence). The CDR3 spells CASSLRQGRGTGELFF. CDR3 bases: TGTGCCAGCAGCTTACGACAGGGCCGGGGTACCGGGGAGCTGTTTTTT.

This chain links TRBV3-1 (or the pseudogene TRBV3-2) with TRBJ2-3; the match to TRBD2 covers 8 bases. This CDR3 is built from 15 residues. Germline assignment: CDR1 LGHDT and CDR2 YNNKEL (reference sequence). After removal of 0 bases from V and 6 bases from J, the junction contained 5 bases not matched to a gene. As DNA, the CDR3 is TGTGCCAGCAGCCAAGAGAGCGGGAGTGTGGATACGCAGTATTTT. The encoded protein is CASSQESGSVDTQYF.

The genes are TRBV5-1 and TRBJ2-2, with TRBD1 as a possible D gene (5 bases). Germline CDR1 SGHRS, CDR2 YFSETQ. The CDR3 has 14 residues. V was trimmed by 0 bases and J by 5 bases, leaving 8 bases between them. CDR3 sequence: CASSLGQRTGELFF. Written as DNA, the CDR3 is TGCGCCAGCAGCTTGGGACAGAGAACCGGGGAGCTGTTTTTT.

The chain employs TRBV25-1 and TRBJ1-6, with 7 bases identical to TRBD1. V lost 2 bases, J lost 6 bases, and 10 bases stayed unmatched. The germline CDR1 and CDR2 sequences are MGHDK and SYGVNS. The CDR3 is 17 amino acids. For the CDR3, the DNA is TGTGCCAGCAGTGAACGGAGAGGGGGCGATCGTAATTCACCCCTCCACTTT. Its translation: CASSERRGGDRNSPLHF.

V and J are TRBV19 and TRBJ2-2, with 7 bases that match TRBD1. Losses at the gene ends were 7 bases for V and 5 bases for J; bases not matched to a gene: 4. This CDR3 spans 13 amino acids. Per germline, CDR1 LNHDA and CDR2 SQIVND (reference sequence). The CDR3 here is CASMTGWTGELFF. The CDR3 DNA reads TGTGCCAGTATGACAGGGTGGACCGGGGAGCTGTTTTTT.

This clone was seen more than once but under ten times. J is TRBJ2-7 and V is TRBV9; 7 bases are shared with TRBD2. In germline, CDR1 is SGDLS, CDR2 YYNGEE. The CDR3 length is 15 residues. J was trimmed by 4 bases and V by 0 bases; bases with no gene match: 7. The CDR3 nucleotides are TGTGCCAGCAGCGTAGCTACGAGCGGGGTATACGAGCAGTACTTC. Translation gives CASSVATSGVYEQYF.

This clone ranks as medium-sized. The chain couples TRBV9 to TRBJ2-3, with D tentatively TRBD1 (5 bases). CDR1 is SGDLS and CDR2 is YYNGEE in the germline V gene. The length of the CDR3 is 14 residues. V was trimmed by 0 bases and J by 5 bases, leaving 10 bases between them. The CDR3 nucleotides are TGTGCCAGCAGCGTAGACAGGCTAGAAGATACGCAGTATTTT. This sequence encodes CASSVDRLEDTQYF. Based on the CDR3 plus reference TRBV9 and TRBJ2-3, the full variable domain is DSGVTQTPKHLITATGQRVTLRCSPRSGDLSVYWYQQSLDQGLQFLIQYYNGEERAKGNILERFSAQQFPDLHSELNLSSLELGDSALYFCASSVDRLEDTQYFGPGTRLTVL.

The chain uses TRBV28 and TRBJ2-7; 8 nucleotides match TRBD2. CDR1 is MDHEN, CDR2 SYDVKM, per germline. V shed 6 bases, J shed 0 bases, and the junction held 13 bases outside the gene matches. The CDR3 runs to 17 residues. This CDR3 is CASSSHVIAGSSYEQYF. The CDR3 DNA follows: TGTGCCAGCAGCTCGCATGTCATAGCGGGGTCCTCCTACGAGCAGTACTTC. Together with reference TRBV28 and TRBJ2-7, the CDR3 gives the full variable domain: DVKVTQSSRYLVKRTGEKVFLECVQDMDHENMFWYRQDPGLGLRLIYFSYDVKMKEKGDIPEGYSVSREKKERFSLILESASTNQTSMYLCASSSHVIAGSSYEQYFGPGTRLTVT.

The chain carries TRBV10-2 and TRBJ2-5; weak D call: TRBD1 (5 bases). CDR1 and CDR2 from the germline V gene are WSHSY and SAAADI. Trimming left V 2 bases short and J 7 bases short, with 11 bases between. CDR3 length equals 13 residues. This CDR3 reads CASSETPQGTQYF. CDR3 nucleotides: TGCGCCAGCAGTGAGACTCCCCAGGGGACCCAGTACTTC.

This chain links TRBV27 with TRBJ1-2, with 10 nucleotides matching TRBD1. Germline V gene sequence: CDR1 MNHEY, CDR2 SMNVEV (reference sequence). V dropped 5 bases and J dropped 6; count of bases not matched to a gene: 6. There are 14 residues in the CDR3. Written as DNA, the CDR3 is TGTGCCAGCAGTCCAACCGGGACAGGGGATGGCTACACCTTC. Protein: CASSPTGTGDGYTF.

V gene TRBV6-5 combines with J gene TRBJ2-2, with 12 bases identical to TRBD2. Germline lookup yields CDR1 MNHEY and CDR2 SVGAGI. The CDR3 spans 15 residues. V was clipped by 6 bases and J by 4 bases; unmatched bases: 3. The CDR3 DNA reads as TGTGCCAGCAGAATGACTAGCGGGAGCACCGGGGAGCTGTTTTTT. Its protein is CASRMTSGSTGELFF.

The chain uses TRBV5-4 and TRBJ2-7; D is perhaps TRBD2 (7 bases). V gave up 2 bases and J gave up 7 bases, with 19 bases separating them. Germline values: CDR1 SGHNT, CDR2 YYREEE (reference sequence). CDR3 size: 15 residues. The CDR3 region has the DNA TGTGCCAGCAGCTTCCGATCGGCGGGGGCTAGGGAGCAGTACTTC. Amino acid sequence: CASSFRSAGAREQYF.